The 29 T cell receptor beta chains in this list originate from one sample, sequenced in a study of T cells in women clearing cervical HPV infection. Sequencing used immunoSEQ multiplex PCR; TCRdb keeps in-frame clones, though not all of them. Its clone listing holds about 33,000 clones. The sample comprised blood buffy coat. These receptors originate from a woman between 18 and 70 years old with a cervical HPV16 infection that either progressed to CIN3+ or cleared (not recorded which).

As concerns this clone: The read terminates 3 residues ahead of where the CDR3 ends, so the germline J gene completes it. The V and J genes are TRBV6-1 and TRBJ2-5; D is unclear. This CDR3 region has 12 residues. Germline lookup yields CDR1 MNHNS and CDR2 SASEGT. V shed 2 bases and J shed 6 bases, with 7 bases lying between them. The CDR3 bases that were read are TGTGCCAGCAGTGAAATAATAAAGACC. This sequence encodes CASSEIIKT. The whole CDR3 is CASSEIIKTQYF.

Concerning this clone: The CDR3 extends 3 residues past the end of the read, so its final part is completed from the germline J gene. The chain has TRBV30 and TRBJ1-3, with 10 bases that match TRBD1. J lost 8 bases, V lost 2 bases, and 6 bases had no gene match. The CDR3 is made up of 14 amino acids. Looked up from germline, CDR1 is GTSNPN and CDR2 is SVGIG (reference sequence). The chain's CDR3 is CAWSSTGGLDTIYF. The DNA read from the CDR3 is TGTGCCTGGAGTTCGACAGGGGGCTTGGACACC.

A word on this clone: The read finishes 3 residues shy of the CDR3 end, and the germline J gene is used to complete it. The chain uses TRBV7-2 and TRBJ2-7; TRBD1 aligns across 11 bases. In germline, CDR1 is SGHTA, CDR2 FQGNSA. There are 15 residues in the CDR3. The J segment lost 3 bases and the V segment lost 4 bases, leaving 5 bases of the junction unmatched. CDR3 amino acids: CASSWTGTGGYEQYF. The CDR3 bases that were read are TGTGCCAGCAGCTGGACCGGGACAGGGGGCTACGAG.

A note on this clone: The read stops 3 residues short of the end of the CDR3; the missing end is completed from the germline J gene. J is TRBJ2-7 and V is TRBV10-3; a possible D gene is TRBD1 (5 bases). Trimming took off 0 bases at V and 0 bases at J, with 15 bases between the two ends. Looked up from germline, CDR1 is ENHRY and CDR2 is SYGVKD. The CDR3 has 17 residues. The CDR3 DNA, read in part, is TGTGCCATCAGTGAGTCCGTTTGGCAGGGTGGCTCCTACGAG. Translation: CAISESVWQGGSYE. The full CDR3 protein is CAISESVWQGGSYEQYF.

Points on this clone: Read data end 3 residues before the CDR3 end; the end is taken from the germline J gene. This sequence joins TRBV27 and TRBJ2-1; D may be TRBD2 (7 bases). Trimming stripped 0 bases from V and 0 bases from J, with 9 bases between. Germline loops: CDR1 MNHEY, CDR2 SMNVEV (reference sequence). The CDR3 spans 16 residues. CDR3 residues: CASSLSGGPSYNEQFF. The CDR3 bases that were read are TGTGCCAGCAGTTTATCGGGGGGGCCCTCCTACAATGAG.

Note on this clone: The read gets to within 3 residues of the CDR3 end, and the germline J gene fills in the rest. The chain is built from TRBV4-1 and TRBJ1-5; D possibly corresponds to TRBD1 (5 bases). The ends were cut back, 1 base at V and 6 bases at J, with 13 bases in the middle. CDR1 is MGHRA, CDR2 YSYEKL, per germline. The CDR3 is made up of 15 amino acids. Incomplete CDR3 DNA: TGCGCCAGCAGCCAAGGGGGGGGGATCGGTCAGCCC. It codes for CASSQGGGIGQP. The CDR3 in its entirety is CASSQGGGIGQPQHF.

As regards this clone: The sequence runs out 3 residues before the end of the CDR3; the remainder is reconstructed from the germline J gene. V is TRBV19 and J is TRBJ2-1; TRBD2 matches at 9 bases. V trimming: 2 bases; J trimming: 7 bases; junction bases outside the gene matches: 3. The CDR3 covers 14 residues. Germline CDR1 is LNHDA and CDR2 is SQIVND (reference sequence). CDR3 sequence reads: CASSIQREVNEQFF. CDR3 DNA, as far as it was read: TGTGCCAGTAGTATACAGCGGGAGGTGAATGAG.

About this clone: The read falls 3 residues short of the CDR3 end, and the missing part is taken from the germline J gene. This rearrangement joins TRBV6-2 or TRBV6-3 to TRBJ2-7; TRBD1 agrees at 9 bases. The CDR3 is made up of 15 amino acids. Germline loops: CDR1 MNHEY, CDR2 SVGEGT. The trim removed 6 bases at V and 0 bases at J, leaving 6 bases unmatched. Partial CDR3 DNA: TGTGCCAGCAGGTCTCCGGGACAGGGCTCCTACGAG. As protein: CASRSPGQGSYE. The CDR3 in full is CASRSPGQGSYEQYF.

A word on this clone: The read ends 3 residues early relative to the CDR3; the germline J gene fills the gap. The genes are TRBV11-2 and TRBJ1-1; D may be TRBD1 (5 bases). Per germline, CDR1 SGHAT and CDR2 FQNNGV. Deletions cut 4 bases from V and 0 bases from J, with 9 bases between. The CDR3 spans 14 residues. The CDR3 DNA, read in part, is TGTGCCAGCAGCTCCTGGACATTGAACACTGAA. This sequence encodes CASSSWTLNTE. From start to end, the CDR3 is CASSSWTLNTEAFF.

The part of the CDR3 DNA that was read is TGTGCCAGCACCACCGACAGGATTTGGTCCTACAATGAG. Its protein product is CASTTDRIWSYNE. The whole CDR3 region reads CASTTDRIWSYNEQFF. This chain connects TRBV12-3 or TRBV12-4 to TRBJ2-1; TRBD1 might be the D (6 bases). The read gets to within 3 residues of the CDR3 end, and the germline J gene fills in the rest. Trimming shortened V by 7 bases and J by 1 base, and 17 bases separated the two germline ends. The CDR3 runs 16 residues.

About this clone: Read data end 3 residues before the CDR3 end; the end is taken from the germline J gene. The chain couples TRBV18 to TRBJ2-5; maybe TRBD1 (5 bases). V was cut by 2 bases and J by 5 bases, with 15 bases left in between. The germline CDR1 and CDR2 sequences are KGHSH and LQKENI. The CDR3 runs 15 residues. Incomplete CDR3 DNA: TGTGCCAGCTCACCAGCAGGGTCTAGTTCGGAGACC. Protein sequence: CASSPAGSSSET. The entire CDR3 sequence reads CASSPAGSSSETQYF.

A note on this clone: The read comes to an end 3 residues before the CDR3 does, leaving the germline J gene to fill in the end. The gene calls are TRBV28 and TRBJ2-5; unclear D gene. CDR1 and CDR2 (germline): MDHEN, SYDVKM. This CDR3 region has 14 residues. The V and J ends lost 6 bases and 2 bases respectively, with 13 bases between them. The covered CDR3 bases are TGTGCCAGCAGCTCTACTTTCCTACAAGAGACC. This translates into CASSSTFLQET. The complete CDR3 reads CASSSTFLQETQYF.

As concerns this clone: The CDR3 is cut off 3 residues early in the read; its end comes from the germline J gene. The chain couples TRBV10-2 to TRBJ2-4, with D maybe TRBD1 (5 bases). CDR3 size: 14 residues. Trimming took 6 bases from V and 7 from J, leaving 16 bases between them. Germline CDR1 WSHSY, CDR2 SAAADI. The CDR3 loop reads CASRKDKSTNIQYF. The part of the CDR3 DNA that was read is TGCGCCAGCAGGAAGGACAAAAGTACGAACATT.

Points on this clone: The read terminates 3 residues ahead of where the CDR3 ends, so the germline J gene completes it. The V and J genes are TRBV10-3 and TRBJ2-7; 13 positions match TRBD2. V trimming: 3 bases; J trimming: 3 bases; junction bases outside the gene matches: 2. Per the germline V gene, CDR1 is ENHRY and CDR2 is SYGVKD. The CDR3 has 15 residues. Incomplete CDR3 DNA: TGTGCCATCAGTGACGGGACTAGCGGGATCTACGAG. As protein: CAISDGTSGIYE. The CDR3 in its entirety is CAISDGTSGIYEQYF.

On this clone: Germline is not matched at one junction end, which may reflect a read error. This CDR3 reads CASSQTTTGMDYGYTF. The sequenced part of the CDR3 DNA is TGCGCCAGCAGCCAAACGACGACAGGTATGGACTATGGC. The chain combines TRBV4-2 with TRBJ1-2; possibly TRBD1 for D (6 bases). The CDR3 extends 3 residues past the end of the read, so its final part is completed from the germline J gene. Germline V gene data show CDR1 as LGHNA and CDR2 as YNFKEQ. There are 16 residues in the CDR3.

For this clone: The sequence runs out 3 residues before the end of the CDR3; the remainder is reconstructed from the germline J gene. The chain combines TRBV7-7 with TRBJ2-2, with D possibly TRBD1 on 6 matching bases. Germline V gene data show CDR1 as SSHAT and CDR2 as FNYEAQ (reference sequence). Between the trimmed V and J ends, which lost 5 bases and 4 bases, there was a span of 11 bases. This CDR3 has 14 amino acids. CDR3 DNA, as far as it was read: TGTGCCAGCAGCCCGGTCAGGGGCACCGGGGAG. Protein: CASSPVRGTGE. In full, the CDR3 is CASSPVRGTGELFF.

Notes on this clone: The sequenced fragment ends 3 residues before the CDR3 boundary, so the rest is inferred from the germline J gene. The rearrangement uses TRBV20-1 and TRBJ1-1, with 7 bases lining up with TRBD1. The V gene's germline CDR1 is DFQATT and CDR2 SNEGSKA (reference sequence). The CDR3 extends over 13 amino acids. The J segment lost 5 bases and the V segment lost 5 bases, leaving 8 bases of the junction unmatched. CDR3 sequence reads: CSAPKTGRTEAFF. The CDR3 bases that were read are TGCAGTGCTCCGAAGACAGGGCGGACTGAA.

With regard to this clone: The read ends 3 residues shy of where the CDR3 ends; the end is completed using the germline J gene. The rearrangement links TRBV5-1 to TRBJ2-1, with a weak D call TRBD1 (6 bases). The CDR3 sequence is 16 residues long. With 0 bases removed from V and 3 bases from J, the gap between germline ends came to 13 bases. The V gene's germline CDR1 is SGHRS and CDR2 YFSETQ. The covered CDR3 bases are TGCGCCAGCAGCTTGGTCGCAGGGGCGAACTACAATGAG. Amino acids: CASSLVAGANYNE. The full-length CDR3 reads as CASSLVAGANYNEQFF.

The sequenced CDR3 bases are TGCGCCAGCAGCTCGCAGGCGACAGGGGTGGGGGATACG. Its translation: CASSSQATGVGDT. The whole CDR3 sequence is CASSSQATGVGDTQYF. The chain links TRBV5-1 to TRBJ2-3; the match to TRBD1 covers 8 bases. The observed sequence ends 3 residues before the CDR3 terminus, with the missing tail filled in from the germline J gene. This CDR3 spans 16 amino acids. The V gene end was trimmed by 3 bases and the J gene end by 6 bases; junction bases not matched to a gene: 12. Germline V gene data show CDR1 as SGHRS and CDR2 as YFSETQ. Full variable domain (outside the CDR3, taken from reference TRBV5-1 and TRBJ2-3): KAGVTQTPRYLIKTRGQQVTLSCSPISGHRSVSWYQQTPGQGLQFLFEYFSETQRNKGNFPGRFSGRQFSNSRSEMNVSTLELGDSALYLCASSSQATGVGDTQYFGPGTRLTVL.

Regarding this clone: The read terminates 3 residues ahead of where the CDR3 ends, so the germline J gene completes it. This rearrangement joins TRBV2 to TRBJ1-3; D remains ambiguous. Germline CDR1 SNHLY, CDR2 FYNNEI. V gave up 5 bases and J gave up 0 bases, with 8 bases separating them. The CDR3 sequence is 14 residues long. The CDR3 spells CASSMAGSGNTIYF. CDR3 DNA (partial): TGTGCCAGCAGTATGGCGGGCTCTGGAAACACC.

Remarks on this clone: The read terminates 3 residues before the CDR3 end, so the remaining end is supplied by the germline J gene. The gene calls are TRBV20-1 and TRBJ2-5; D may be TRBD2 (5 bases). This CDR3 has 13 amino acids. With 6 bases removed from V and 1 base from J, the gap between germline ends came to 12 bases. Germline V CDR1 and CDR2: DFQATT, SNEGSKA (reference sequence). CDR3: CSAFLAGQETQYF. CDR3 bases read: TGCAGTGCCTTTCTAGCAGGCCAAGAGACC.

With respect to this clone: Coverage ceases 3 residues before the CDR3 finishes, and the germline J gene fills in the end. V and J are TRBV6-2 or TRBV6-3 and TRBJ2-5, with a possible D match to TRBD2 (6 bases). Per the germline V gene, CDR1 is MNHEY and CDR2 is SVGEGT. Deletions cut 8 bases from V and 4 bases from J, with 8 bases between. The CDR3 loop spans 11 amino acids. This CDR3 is CASAGGETQYF. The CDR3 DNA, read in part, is TGTGCCAGCGCCGGGGGAGAGACC.

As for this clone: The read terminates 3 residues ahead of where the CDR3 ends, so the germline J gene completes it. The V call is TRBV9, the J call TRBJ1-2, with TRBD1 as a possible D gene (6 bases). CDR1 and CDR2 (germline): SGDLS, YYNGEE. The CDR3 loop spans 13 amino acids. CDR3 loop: CASSVRGGEGYTF. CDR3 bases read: TGTGCCAGCAGCGTACGCGGGGGCGAGGGC.

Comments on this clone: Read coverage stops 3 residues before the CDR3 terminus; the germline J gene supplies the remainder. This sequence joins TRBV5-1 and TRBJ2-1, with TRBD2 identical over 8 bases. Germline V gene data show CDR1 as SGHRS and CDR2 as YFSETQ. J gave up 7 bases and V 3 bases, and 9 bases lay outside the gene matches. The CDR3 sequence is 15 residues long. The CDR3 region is CASSSGLARWNEQFF. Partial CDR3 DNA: TGCGCCAGCAGCTCCGGACTAGCTAGGTGGAATGAG.

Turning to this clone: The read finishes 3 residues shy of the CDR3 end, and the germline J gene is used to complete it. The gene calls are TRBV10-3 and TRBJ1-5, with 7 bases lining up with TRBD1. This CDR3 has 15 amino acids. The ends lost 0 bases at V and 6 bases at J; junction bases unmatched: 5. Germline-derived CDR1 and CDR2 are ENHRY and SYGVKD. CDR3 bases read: TGTGCCATCAGTGAGTCTGGGGACAGTCGTCAGCCC. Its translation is CAISESGDSRQP. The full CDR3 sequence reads CAISESGDSRQPQHF.

Here the CDR3 reads CASSSAGTDYGYTF. Incomplete CDR3 DNA: TGTGCCAGCAGCTCGGCTGGGACAGACTATGGC. The gene calls are TRBV7-2 and TRBJ1-2, with 7 nucleotides matching TRBD1. The CDR3 is cut off 3 residues early in the read; its end comes from the germline J gene. With V trimmed by 4 bases and J by 3 bases, 5 bases remained unmatched. Germline CDR1 reads SGHTA; CDR2 reads FQGNSA. The CDR3 contains 14 residues. The variable domain in full, with the rest retrieved from reference TRBV7-2 and TRBJ1-2, is GAGVSQSPSNKVTEKGKDVELRCDPISGHTALYWYRQSLGQGLEFLIYFQGNSAPDKSGLPSDRFSAERTGGSVSTLTIQRTQQEDSAVYLCASSSAGTDYGYTFGSGTRLTVV.

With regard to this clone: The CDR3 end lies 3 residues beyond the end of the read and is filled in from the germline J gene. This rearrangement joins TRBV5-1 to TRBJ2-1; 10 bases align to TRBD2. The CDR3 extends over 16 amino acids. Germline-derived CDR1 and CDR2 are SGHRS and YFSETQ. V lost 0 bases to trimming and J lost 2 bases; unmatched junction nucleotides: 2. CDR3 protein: CASSLDLAGAYNEQFF. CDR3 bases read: TGCGCCAGCAGCTTGGACCTAGCGGGGGCCTACAATGAG.

The sequenced part of the CDR3 DNA is TGCAGTGCTGAGGGGGCTACCTACGAG. As protein: CSAEGATYE. The full CDR3 protein is CSAEGATYEQYF. The V gene is TRBV20-1, the J gene TRBJ2-7; 7 bases align to TRBD1. The read comes to an end 3 residues before the CDR3 does, leaving the germline J gene to fill in the end. This CDR3 region has 12 residues. Trimming at V came to 5 bases and at J to 2 bases, leaving 3 bases not matched to a gene. Germline-derived CDR1 and CDR2 are DFQATT and SNEGSKA (reference sequence).

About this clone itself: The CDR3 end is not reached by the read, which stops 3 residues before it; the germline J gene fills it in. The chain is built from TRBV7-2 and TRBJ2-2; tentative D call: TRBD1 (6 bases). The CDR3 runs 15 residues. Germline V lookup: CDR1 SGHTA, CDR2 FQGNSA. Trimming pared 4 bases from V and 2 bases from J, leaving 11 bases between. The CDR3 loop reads CASSSAGTNTGELFF. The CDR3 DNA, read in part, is TGTGCCAGCAGCTCGGCCGGGACAAACACCGGGGAG.